Below, 7 T cell receptor beta chains from the same sample are listed, as sequenced in a study of blood T cells in healthy people across ages. Primed by a sample-barcoded 5' primer and a J-beta primer mix, a second PCR proceeded for about 7 to 11 cycles. TCRdb reprocessed the 5' RACE reads with MiXCR, giving one entry per CDR3 protein. Found here are 700,000 to 900,000 distinct CDR3 sequences, less than 70% of them singletons; the top ten hold approximately 40%. Material: blood. The receptors stem from a man aged 80 or over in good health.

The chain couples TRBV7-2 to TRBJ1-2; no firm D call. Looked up from germline, CDR1 is SGHTA and CDR2 is FQGNSA. V shed 2 bases and J shed 8 bases, with 15 bases lying between them. The CDR3 is made up of 14 amino acids. CDR3 loop: CASSLSPESLGYTF. CDR3 bases: TGTGCCAGCAGCTTAAGCCCGGAGTCGTTGGGCTACACCTTC.

This clonotype occurred a few times. The chain links TRBV20-1 to TRBJ2-7; D could derive from TRBD1 or TRBD2 (5 bases each). V was shortened by 1 base and J by 4 bases, with 17 bases between the two germline ends. The CDR3 length is 15 residues. The V gene's germline CDR1 is DFQATT and CDR2 SNEGSKA (reference sequence). The CDR3 sequence is CSARVPGPTLYEQYF. The CDR3 bases are TGCAGTGCTAGAGTCCCGGGACCCACTTTGTACGAGCAGTACTTC.

The CDR3 nucleotides read TGTGCCAGCAGCTTAGCCCACTATGGCTACACCTTC. Translating gives CASSLAHYGYTF. V usage is TRBV7-2 and J usage is TRBJ1-2; D is unresolved. V was clipped by 0 bases and J by 3 bases, with 2 bases between them. Germline CDR1 is SGHTA and CDR2 is FQGNSA. This CDR3 is 12 amino acids long.

The chain recombines TRBV2 with TRBJ1-4; possible D gene TRBD1, 5 bases. The CDR3 has 16 residues. Germline values: CDR1 SNHLY, CDR2 FYNNEI. V lost 3 bases and J 8 bases, leaving 19 bases between the germline ends. In DNA form, the CDR3 reads TGTGCCAGCAGTGAGGCTGCAGGGTCTCGGGTCGAAAAACTGTTTTTT. Amino acid sequence: CASSEAAGSRVEKLFF.

The rearrangement links TRBV20-1 to TRBJ2-5; D is uncertain. The CDR3 extends over 13 amino acids. V shed 5 bases and J shed 2 bases, with 12 bases lying between them. Germline V gene sequence: CDR1 DFQATT, CDR2 SNEGSKA (reference sequence). Written as DNA, the CDR3 is TGCAGTGCTCTTGACATACAACAAGAGACCCAGTACTTC. This encodes CSALDIQQETQYF.

This chain joins TRBV12-3 or TRBV12-4 and TRBJ1-2, with a weak D call TRBD1 (5 bases). The CDR3 totals 13 residues. The V and J ends lost 6 bases and 9 bases respectively, with 17 bases between them. The CDR3 nucleotides are TGTGCCAGCAGCCCAGGGTTTCAGGGCAGCTACACCTTC. Amino acid sequence: CASSPGFQGSYTF.

This clonotype appeared a single time. The chain carries TRBV20-1 and TRBJ1-2, with TRBD1 matching over 7 bases. The CDR3 is made up of 15 amino acids. V shed 0 bases and J 2 bases; nucleotides not matched to a gene: 6. CDR1 is DFQATT and CDR2 is SNEGSKA in the germline V gene (reference sequence). In DNA form, the CDR3 reads TGCAGTGCTAGAGAGGAGCCAGGGGGAAACTATGGCTACACCTTC. Translating gives CSAREEPGGNYGYTF.